What follows are 3 T cell receptor beta chains derived from one specimen sequenced in a study of graft-versus-host responses after intestinal transplantation. The antigens these receptors bind are not known. Here immunoSEQ multiplex PCR was the method, and the copy in TCRdb shows in-frame clones only, minus some. The profile shows fewer than 120,000 clones, about 93% of them singletons. Sequences were derived from unstimulated CD8+ T cells sorted from spleen or lymph node cells, sampled before intestinal transplant. The source of these receptors is a human donor who received an intestinal transplant.

This clone was recorded a few times. The chain uses TRBV11-3 and TRBJ2-7, with 7 bases matching TRBD1. Germline V CDR1 and CDR2: SGHNT, YENEEA. The CDR3 extends over 13 amino acids. V trimming: 5 bases; J trimming: 2 bases; junction bases outside the gene matches: 3. The CDR3, as DNA: TGTGCCAGCAGCCTCGGGACAGCCTACGAGCAGTACTTC. It codes for CASSLGTAYEQYF.

The V and J genes are TRBV28 and TRBJ1-2; 7 bases agree with TRBD1. V was clipped by 5 bases and J by 8 bases; unmatched bases: 8. CDR3 length: 13 residues. Per germline, CDR1 MDHEN and CDR2 SYDVKM. CDR3 sequence reads: CASSPTGLAGYTF. The CDR3 region has the DNA TGTGCCAGCAGTCCGACAGGGTTGGCAGGCTACACCTTC.

V gene TRBV7-8 combines with J gene TRBJ1-3; D is possibly TRBD1 (5 bases). V lost 2 bases and J 4 bases, leaving 18 bases between the germline ends. CDR3 size: 17 residues. The germline V gene has CDR1 SGHVS and CDR2 FQNEAQ. CDR3: CASSLIGGTIPGNTIYF. In DNA, the CDR3 is TGTGCCAGCAGCTTAATCGGAGGGACCATACCAGGAAACACCATATATTTT.